This is a list of T cell receptor beta chains from one sample in a study of blood T cells in healthy people across ages. MiXCR, run by TCRdb on the 5' RACE reads, gives a single entry per CDR3 protein. The table records about a million distinct CDR3 sequences, roughly 43% of them present only once. The sequenced sample was blood. These receptor sequences come from a man aged 30 to 45 in good health. Each CDR3 is given with its conserved first and last residue. A D gene is named only where the DNA matches it firmly. Clone size is given for some rows only: seen once, a few or many times, or a class if the clone is expanded.

CASSQVRSEAFF	TGTGCCAGCAGCCAAGTGCGGAGTGAAGCTTTCTTT	-	TRBV3-1	-	TRBJ1-1
CASRLNRDTEAFF	TGTGCCAGCAGGCTGAACAGGGACACTGAAGCTTTCTTT	-	TRBV12-3/TRBV12-4	few	TRBJ1-1
CASSQDLAGNPTNEQYF	TGCGCCAGCAGCCAAGATCTTGCGGGGAACCCTACCAATGAGCAGTACTTC	-	TRBV4-3	once	TRBJ2-7
CASSPLSTGYEQYF	TGTGCCAGCAGTCCCCTTTCCACAGGCTACGAGCAGTACTTC	-	TRBV27	few	TRBJ2-7
CATSARNKGRNTGELFF	TGTGCCACCAGTGCCAGGAACAAGGGGAGGAACACCGGGGAGCTGTTTTTT	-	TRBV24-1	-	TRBJ2-2
CASSRETGAKNIQYF	TGTGCCAGCAGTAGGGAAACAGGGGCCAAAAACATTCAGTACTTC	-	TRBV12-3/TRBV12-4	few	TRBJ2-4
CASSFLAEMGDTQYF	TGCGCCAGCAGCTTCCTAGCCGAAATGGGAGATACGCAGTATTTT	-	TRBV5-1	few	TRBJ2-3
CASSTAGGADTQYF	TGTGCCAGCAGCACCGCGGGGGGGGCAGATACGCAGTATTTT	TRBD2	TRBV5-6	-	TRBJ2-3
CSAYVRGLLADTQYF	TGCAGTGCCTACGTCCGGGGGCTATTGGCAGATACGCAGTATTTT	-	TRBV20-1	-	TRBJ2-3
CASSPFTGGYTF	TGTGCCAGCAGCCCTTTCACAGGAGGCTACACCTTC	-	TRBV25-1	few	TRBJ1-2
CASETFGKSSYNEQFF	TGTGCCAGCGAAACTTTCGGGAAGAGCTCCTACAATGAGCAGTTCTTC	-	TRBV27	-	TRBJ2-1
CASRASGGAQEQYF	TGTGCCAGCAGAGCGAGCGGGGGGGCACAGGAGCAGTACTTC	TRBD2	TRBV12-3/TRBV12-4	-	TRBJ2-7
CASSLGRGTSTEAFF	TGTGCCAGCAGCTTAGGGAGGGGCACGAGCACTGAAGCTTTCTTT	-	TRBV11-3	once	TRBJ1-1
CASSRGQGPHGYTF	TGTGCCAGCAGTCGTGGACAGGGGCCCCATGGCTACACCTTC	TRBD1	TRBV6-5	-	TRBJ1-2
CASSLGGGANQPQHF	TGTGCCAGCAGCTTAGGAGGGGGGGCTAATCAGCCCCAGCATTTT	-	TRBV7-9	-	TRBJ1-5
CASSFRGPEASPPYEQYF	TGTGCCAGCAGCTTCCGGGGTCCTGAGGCGTCCCCCCCCTACGAGCAGTACTTC	-	TRBV7-2	-	TRBJ2-7
CASSFETAFNTEAFF	TGTGCCAGCAGCTTTGAGACAGCGTTCAACACTGAAGCTTTCTTT	-	TRBV7-2	-	TRBJ1-1
CASSSYRSTEAFF	TGTGCCAGCAGCTCCTACAGGAGCACTGAAGCTTTCTTT	-	TRBV7-2	-	TRBJ1-1
CASSQGNEDTQYF	TGTGCCAGCAGCCAAGGTAATGAAGATACGCAGTATTTT	-	TRBV3-1	few	TRBJ2-3
CASSLRVTGVDFSTDTQYF	TGCGCCAGCAGCCTCCGAGTGACAGGGGTTGATTTTAGCACAGATACGCAGTATTTT	TRBD1	TRBV4-1	once	TRBJ2-3
CSAIGQGAINSPLHF	TGCAGTGCCATAGGGCAGGGGGCCATTAATTCACCCCTCCACTTT	TRBD1	TRBV20-1	-	TRBJ1-6
CASSAGFRMEETQYF	TGTGCCAGCAGCGCAGGTTTCCGGATGGAAGAGACCCAGTACTTC	-	TRBV7-9	few	TRBJ2-5
CASSVLGGPTYEQYF	TGTGCCAGCAGCGTCCTCGGGGGGCCCACCTACGAGCAGTACTTC	-	TRBV9	-	TRBJ2-7
CASSLALDSNTGELFF	TGCGCCAGCAGCTTGGCGTTGGACAGTAACACCGGGGAGCTGTTTTTT	-	TRBV5-1	-	TRBJ2-2
CSVEWGWEAEAFF	TGCAGCGTTGAATGGGGGTGGGAGGCTGAAGCTTTCTTT	-	TRBV29-1	-	TRBJ1-1
CASSQRKSAADTQYF	TGTGCCAGCAGCCAAAGGAAAAGCGCCGCAGATACGCAGTATTTT	-	TRBV4-2	few	TRBJ2-3
CSAVGGTGANYGYTF	TGCAGCGCCGTAGGCGGGACAGGGGCTAACTATGGCTACACCTTC	TRBD1	TRBV29-1	many	TRBJ1-2
CASSFLGTGEGGTEAFF	TGTGCCAGCAGTTTCCTTGGGACAGGGGAAGGAGGCACTGAAGCTTTCTTT	TRBD1	TRBV27	-	TRBJ1-1
CASRPGQGADEQFF	TGTGCCAGCAGACCCGGACAGGGGGCAGATGAGCAGTTCTTC	TRBD1	TRBV6-4	many	TRBJ2-1
CATQQVGNIQYF	TGTGCCACGCAACAGGTTGGGAACATTCAGTACTTC	-	TRBV6-6	-	TRBJ2-4
CASSVDLTSGAGEQYF	TGTGCCAGCAGCGTGGATTTGACTAGCGGGGCCGGCGAGCAGTACTTC	TRBD2	TRBV9	-	TRBJ2-7
CASSLAGLTDTQYF	TGTGCCAGCAGTTTAGCGGGTCTCACAGATACGCAGTATTTT	-	TRBV28	many	TRBJ2-3
CASSEGQFYEQYF	TGTGCCAGCTCAGAAGGACAATTCTACGAGCAGTACTTC	-	TRBV18	once	TRBJ2-7
CASSFEGISGELFF	TGTGCCAGCAGTTTCGAGGGAATCTCCGGGGAGCTGTTTTTT	-	TRBV12-3/TRBV12-4	few	TRBJ2-2
CASSLAGGPYSNEQFF	TGTGCCAGCAGCTTAGCCGGGGGGCCCTACTCCAATGAGCAGTTCTTC	-	TRBV11-1	-	TRBJ2-1
CASSEMAGLNEKLFF	TGTGCCAGCAGTGAGATGGCAGGGCTAAATGAAAAACTGTTTTTT	-	TRBV25-1	-	TRBJ1-4
CASRYTGYTEAFF	TGTGCCAGCAGGTACACAGGGTACACTGAAGCTTTCTTT	-	TRBV6-1	-	TRBJ1-1
CSAMGRLYYEQYF	TGCAGTGCTATGGGACGGCTTTACTACGAGCAGTACTTC	-	TRBV20-1	many	TRBJ2-7
CASGFSGAETQYF	TGTGCCAGCGGCTTTAGCGGGGCAGAGACCCAGTACTTC	TRBD2	TRBV2	few	TRBJ2-5
CASETLAGARGTDTQYF	TGTGCCAGTGAGACCCTAGCGGGGGCCCGGGGCACAGATACGCAGTATTTT	TRBD2	TRBV2	few	TRBJ2-3
CAWSVLIADTQYF	TGTGCCTGGAGTGTACTAATTGCAGATACGCAGTATTTT	-	TRBV30	many	TRBJ2-3
CASSLETTSSYEQYF	TGTGCCAGCAGCTTAGAAACTACCAGCTCCTACGAGCAGTACTTC	-	TRBV11-2	few	TRBJ2-7
CASDFGTGGYPGYTF	TGCGCCAGCGACTTTGGGACAGGGGGATACCCTGGCTACACCTTC	TRBD1	TRBV5-1	-	TRBJ1-2
CSSSQDPGGFSEQFF	TGTTCCAGCAGCCAAGACCCGGGGGGCTTCAGTGAGCAGTTCTTC	-	TRBV3-1	-	TRBJ2-1
CASSRTSRSVNSPLHF	TGCGCCAGCAGCCGAACCTCCAGATCAGTTAATTCACCCCTCCACTTT	-	TRBV4-1	-	TRBJ1-6
CASSSPGQEQFF	TGTGCCAGCAGTTCTCCCGGACAGGAGCAGTTCTTC	-	TRBV27	many	TRBJ2-1
CASSESSSGNTIYF	TGTGCCAGCAGTGAGTCCAGCTCTGGAAACACCATATATTTT	-	TRBV6-1	-	TRBJ1-3
CASSEQGQGNQPQHF	TGTGCCAGCAGTGAACAGGGTCAGGGCAATCAGCCCCAGCATTTT	-	TRBV6-1	-	TRBJ1-5
CATSRGYQEAQYF	TGTGCCACCAGCCGAGGTTATCAAGAGGCCCAGTACTTC	-	TRBV15	-	TRBJ2-4
CVSRTETNQPQHF	TGTGTCAGCAGAACGGAGACCAATCAGCCCCAGCATTTT	-	TRBV12-3/TRBV12-4	-	TRBJ1-5
CASSQVEKGSYEQYF	TGTGCCAGCAGCCAAGTAGAGAAGGGTTCATACGAGCAGTACTTC	-	TRBV3-1	-	TRBJ2-7
CASSFNRNGGYTF	TGTGCCAGCAGCTTTAATAGAAATGGTGGCTACACCTTC	-	TRBV11-2	-	TRBJ1-2
CASSQDHGASHDTQYF	TGCGCCAGCAGCCAAGATCATGGGGCTAGCCATGATACGCAGTATTTT	-	TRBV4-3	few	TRBJ2-3
CASSQAPQGRTNEKLFF	TGCGCCAGCAGCCAAGCCCCCCAGGGCAGAACTAATGAAAAACTGTTTTTT	-	TRBV4-3	few	TRBJ1-4
CASSLEVRTGAGGYTF	TGTGCCAGCAGCTTAGAAGTACGGACAGGGGCGGGCGGCTACACCTTC	TRBD1	TRBV7-2	-	TRBJ1-2
CASSLAGAVEQFF	TGTGCCAGCAGTTTAGCGGGGGCCGTTGAGCAGTTCTTC	-	TRBV12-3/TRBV12-4	-	TRBJ2-1
CAISGGGQIYEQYF	TGTGCCATCAGCGGGGGCGGGCAGATATACGAGCAGTACTTC	-	TRBV10-3	-	TRBJ2-7
CASSAGTGEWNEQFF	TGTGCCAGCAGCGCAGGGACAGGGGAATGGAATGAGCAGTTCTTC	-	TRBV21-1	-	TRBJ2-1